This T cell receptor (beta chain) emerged from a study of blood T cells in healthy people across ages. For the second PCR, which ran for roughly 6 to 11 cycles, a sample-barcoded 5' primer and a J-beta primer mix were used. TCRdb redid the calling of the 5' RACE reads with MiXCR, one entry per CDR3 protein. The sample lists hundreds of thousands of distinct CDR3 sequences, approximately 39% occurring once. Trimming cost V 5 bases and J 2 bases, with 10 bases left between them. Germline assignment: CDR1 SSHAT and CDR2 FNYEAQ (reference sequence). The CDR3 spans 14 residues. The sequenced material came from blood. This chain links TRBV7-7 with TRBJ1-3, with D unclear. The receptor was derived from a woman in her sixties in good health. The CDR3 loop reads CASSPIETGNTIYF. The CDR3 bases are TGTGCCAGCAGCCCAATAGAAACTGGAAACACCATATATTTT.